The rows below give T cell receptor beta chains drawn from one sample of a study of glioma-infiltrating T cells. MiXCR was run by TCRdb on the multiplex PCR reads, yielding one entry per CDR3 protein. This table has around 140,000 distinct CDR3 sequences, roughly two fifths appearing once. The source material was glioma tissue, nonneoplastic brain tissue, or PBMCs (not recorded which). All receptors come from a human donor with low-grade glioma or glioblastoma, undergoing nonglioma brain surgery, or in good health (not recorded which). Each CDR3 is given without its conserved first and last residue. A D gene is named only where the DNA matches it firmly.

d_gene	v_gene	CDR3aa
TRBD1	TRBV7-9	ASSFRTGLHEKLF
-	TRBV19	ASTAGNQPQH
-	TRBV18	ASSSLGSSTDTQY
TRBD1	TRBV7-2	ASSLTGVGEQF
-	TRBV28	ASSLGYGDYNEQF
TRBD2	TRBV15	ATSRSGTLTFTDTQY
-	TRBV6-1	ATLLGTNTEAF
-	TRBV20-1	SARTLPGQQETQY
-	TRBV10-3	AISDEGTGNSPLH
TRBD1	TRBV4-3	ASSQDIVQGAMAYEQY
TRBD1	TRBV27	ASSPARQGAGGEQY
-	TRBV20-1	SARLGGHSNQPQH
TRBD1	TRBV6-1	ASTRDRGRGQPQH
TRBD1	TRBV10-3	AISGGTGDTEAF
TRBD1	TRBV9	ASSVGDRPETQY
TRBD2	TRBV4-1	ASSPRGGTYEQY
-	TRBV6-1	ASRSGDSYNEQF
-	TRBV14	ASSPGIGYT
TRBD2	TRBV2	ASSDEAGLAAEETQY
-	TRBV6-1	ASSEGLLGTQY
TRBD2	TRBV27	ASSLEAGGPGGQF